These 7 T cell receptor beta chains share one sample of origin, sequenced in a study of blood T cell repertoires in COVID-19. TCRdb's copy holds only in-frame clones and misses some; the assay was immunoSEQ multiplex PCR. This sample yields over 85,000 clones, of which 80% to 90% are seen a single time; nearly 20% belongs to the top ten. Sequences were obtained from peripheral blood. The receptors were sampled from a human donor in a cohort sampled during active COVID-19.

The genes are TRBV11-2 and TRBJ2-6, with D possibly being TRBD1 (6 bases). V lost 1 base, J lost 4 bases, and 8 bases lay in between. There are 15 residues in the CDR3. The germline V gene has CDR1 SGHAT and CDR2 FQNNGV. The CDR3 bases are TGTGCCAGCAGCTTAGCAGGGGCCGGGGCCAACGTCCTGACTTTC. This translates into CASSLAGAGANVLTF.

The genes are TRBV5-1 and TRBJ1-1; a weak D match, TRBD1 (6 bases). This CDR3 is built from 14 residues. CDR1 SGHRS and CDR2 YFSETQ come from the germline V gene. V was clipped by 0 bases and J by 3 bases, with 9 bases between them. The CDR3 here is CASSLEGGDTEAFF. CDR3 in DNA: TGCGCCAGCAGCTTGGAAGGGGGGGACACTGAAGCTTTCTTT. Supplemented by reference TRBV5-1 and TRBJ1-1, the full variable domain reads KAGVTQTPRYLIKTRGQQVTLSCSPISGHRSVSWYQQTPGQGLQFLFEYFSETQRNKGNFPGRFSGRQFSNSRSEMNVSTLELGDSALYLCASSLEGGDTEAFFGQGTRLTVV.

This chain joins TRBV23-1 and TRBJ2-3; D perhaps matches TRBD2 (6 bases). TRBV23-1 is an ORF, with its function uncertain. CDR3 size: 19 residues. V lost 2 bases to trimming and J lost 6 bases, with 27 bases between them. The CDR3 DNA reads TGCGCCAGCAGTCAACCCACCCTAGGGCGGGACGGTAAAATGGATACGCAGTATTTT. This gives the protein CASSQPTLGRDGKMDTQYF.

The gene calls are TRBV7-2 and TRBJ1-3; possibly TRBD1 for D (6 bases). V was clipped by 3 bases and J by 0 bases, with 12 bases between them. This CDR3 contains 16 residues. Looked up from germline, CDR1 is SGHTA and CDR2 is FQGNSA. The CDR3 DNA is TGTGCCAGCAGCTTCGACAGGCCGAGCTCTGGAAACACCATATATTTT. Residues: CASSFDRPSSGNTIYF.

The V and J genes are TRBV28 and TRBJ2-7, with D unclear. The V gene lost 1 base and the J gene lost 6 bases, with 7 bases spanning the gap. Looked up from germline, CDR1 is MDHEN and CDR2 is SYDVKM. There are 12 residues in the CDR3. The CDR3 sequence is CASSLYSREQYF. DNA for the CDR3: TGTGCCAGCAGTTTATATTCCCGCGAGCAGTACTTC.

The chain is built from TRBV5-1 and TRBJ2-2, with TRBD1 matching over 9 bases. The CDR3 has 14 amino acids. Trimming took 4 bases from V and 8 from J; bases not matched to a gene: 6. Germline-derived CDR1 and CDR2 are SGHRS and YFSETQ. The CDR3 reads CASSPRQGVGELFF. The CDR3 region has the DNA TGCGCCAGCAGCCCTAGACAGGGGGTAGGGGAGCTGTTTTTT. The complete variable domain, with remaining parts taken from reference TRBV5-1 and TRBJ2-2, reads KAGVTQTPRYLIKTRGQQVTLSCSPISGHRSVSWYQQTPGQGLQFLFEYFSETQRNKGNFPGRFSGRQFSNSRSEMNVSTLELGDSALYLCASSPRQGVGELFFGEGSRLTVL.

The CDR3 sequence is CASSLGLGNEQFF. The CDR3 region has the DNA TGTGCCAGCAGCTTAGGTCTAGGCAATGAGCAGTTCTTC. The rearrangement links TRBV7-9 to TRBJ2-1; D is unresolved. The CDR3 covers 13 residues. Between the trimmed V and J ends, which lost 1 base and 6 bases, there was a span of 7 bases. Looked up from germline, CDR1 is SEHNR and CDR2 is FQNEAQ (reference sequence).